This TCR beta chain was obtained from a study of CXCR3-negative and CXCR3-positive naive CD8 T cells. Regarding the study as a whole: The majority of assays used fresh PBMCs, and CXCR3 expression partially decreased after cryopreservation. Whereas memory cells differed, naive CXCR3-negative and CXCR3-positive cells shared similar TRBV-TRBJ usage. Surface CD5 matched across naive subsets, and TRB CDR3 properties served to infer TCR strength.

Turning to this clonotype: As yet, its antigen is unknown.

This CDR3 has 14 residues. Germline V CDR1 and CDR2: SQVTM, ANQGSEA. Libraries of TRB cDNA were made by 5' RACE and carried UMIs. TCRdb re-called the 5' RACE reads and catalogs CDR3 proteins one per entry, DNA excluded. This sample's table reports 45,000 to 70,000 distinct CDR3 sequences. The TCR sequence derives from a human donor in good health. Some clones in this sample may be carry-over from other donors' samples. The chain recombines TRBV29-1 with TRBJ2-7; TCRdb selects TRBD2, and the lack of DNA leaves this call unchecked. The sequenced sample consisted of memory CD8+ T cells from blood. The chain's CDR3 is CSVAGWRGGHEQYF.